This TCR beta chain stems from a study of shared clonotypes between healthy human individuals. Study as a whole: Per donor, CD8 memory used one plate, CD8 naive used two, CD4 memory used three and CD4 naive used three.

The naive CD8 subset, CD45RO-negative cells positively selected for CCR7, excluded terminally differentiated effector memory CD45RA+ cells. Original methodology: Filtering was not the same, since immunoSEQ gave junction-only sequences without quality scores. Profiling relied on immunoSEQ multiplex PCR, and the TCRdb table lists in-frame clones only, not all of them. The DNA gave D and trimming, while V, J and clone size come from that table. The table records hundreds of thousands of clones, about 97% of them present only once. The germline V gene has CDR1 SGHDN and CDR2 FVKESK. This CDR3 spans 15 amino acids. Trimming removed 0 bases at V and 10 bases at J, with 16 bases between.

The V call is TRBV14, the J call TRBJ2-1; D call uncertain. The material sequenced was naive CD8+ T cells sorted from blood. This receptor was taken from a man aged 30 to 45 in good health. CDR3 in amino acids: CASSQEISSSAEQFF. The CDR3 DNA reads as TGTGCCAGCAGCCAAGAAATTTCCTCTTCGGCGGAGCAGTTCTTC. Full variable domain (outside the CDR3, taken from reference TRBV14 and TRBJ2-1): EAGVTQFPSHSVIEKGQTVTLRCDPISGHDNLYWYRRVMGKEIKFLLHFVKESKQDESGMPNNRFLAERTGGTYSTLKVQPAELEDSGVYFCASSQEISSSAEQFFGPGTRLTVL.